This T cell receptor (beta chain) was sequenced during a study of T cell responses to AZD1222 COVID-19 vaccine. As for the study in general: Pooled in the analysis were second doses at about 4 or about 12 weeks.

Germline CDR1 reads MDHEN; CDR2 reads SYDVKM. The CDR3 length is 16 residues. V lost 6 bases and J 3 bases, leaving 20 bases between the germline ends. Study outcomes and limitations: Seropositive at baseline were only six or seven AZD1222 recipients. Within unmutated variant regions lay the reported targets of nearly half of spike-specific TCRs.

On this clone itself: Its specificity is unknown.

Here immunoSEQ multiplex PCR was the method, and the copy in TCRdb shows in-frame clones only, minus some. Of roughly 160,000 clones listed, 91% are singletons. This clonotype was obtained from an adult in good health. The sequencing here drew on peripheral blood, taken on day 0 of AZD1222 vaccination. The chain is built from TRBV28 and TRBJ1-1; D is ambiguous. DNA of the CDR3: TGTGCCAGCAGCGAAACACCCAAGGACGGGGACACTGAAGCTTTCTTT. This gives the protein CASSETPKDGDTEAFF. The whole variable domain, filled in from reference TRBV28 and TRBJ1-1, reads DVKVTQSSRYLVKRTGEKVFLECVQDMDHENMFWYRQDPGLGLRLIYFSYDVKMKEKGDIPEGYSVSREKKERFSLILESASTNQTSMYLCASSETPKDGDTEAFFGQGTRLTVV.